Sequencing of this T cell receptor beta chain was carried out in a study of blood T cells in healthy people across ages. Germline assignment: CDR1 SQVTM and CDR2 ANQGSEA. Trimming cost V 6 bases and J 2 bases; bases outside gene matches: 5. This CDR3 comprises 13 residues. Through a sample-barcoded 5' primer and a J-beta primer mix, a second PCR was run for roughly 7 to 12 cycles. Each TCR beta cDNA got a 12-nucleotide random molecular identifier. In TCRdb, the 5' RACE reads were re-called with MiXCR into one record per CDR3 protein. The data contain around 820,000 distinct CDR3 sequences, approximately 25% of them singletons. The same sample was also studied in work on T cells of mothers and their children.

Sequencing was performed on blood. The sequence came from a boy aged 5 to 17 in good health. The chain uses TRBV29-1 and TRBJ1-1; TRBD1 aligns across 8 bases. The CDR3: CSVAQGANTEAFF. The CDR3 DNA is TGCAGCGTCGCGCAGGGGGCTAACACTGAAGCTTTCTTT.